The entry that follows covers one T cell receptor beta chain sequence. As yet, its antigen is unknown. This CDR3 contains 13 residues. Germline V lookup: CDR1 MNHEY, CDR2 SVGAGI. Trimming took off 5 bases at V and 5 bases at J, with 11 bases between the two ends. Assay: immunoSEQ multiplex PCR; the TCRdb copy retains only in-frame clones and omits some. In the table there are about 170,000 clones, about 88% of which are singletons. This sample is drawn from a study of T cell responses to AZD1222 COVID-19 vaccine. Findings and caveats of the study: Seropositive AZD1222 recipients at baseline numbered only 5 or 6. Unmutated regions of variants are reportedly targeted by nearly half of spike-specific TCRs.

The specimen comprised peripheral blood, sampled on day 0 of AZD1222 vaccination. This chain links TRBV6-5 with TRBJ2-3, with D possibly TRBD2 on 6 matching bases. This clonotype was sampled from an adult in good health. The CDR3: CASSLGTLDTQYF. CDR3 DNA: TGTGCCAGCAGTCTCGGGACTCTAGATACGCAGTATTTT.